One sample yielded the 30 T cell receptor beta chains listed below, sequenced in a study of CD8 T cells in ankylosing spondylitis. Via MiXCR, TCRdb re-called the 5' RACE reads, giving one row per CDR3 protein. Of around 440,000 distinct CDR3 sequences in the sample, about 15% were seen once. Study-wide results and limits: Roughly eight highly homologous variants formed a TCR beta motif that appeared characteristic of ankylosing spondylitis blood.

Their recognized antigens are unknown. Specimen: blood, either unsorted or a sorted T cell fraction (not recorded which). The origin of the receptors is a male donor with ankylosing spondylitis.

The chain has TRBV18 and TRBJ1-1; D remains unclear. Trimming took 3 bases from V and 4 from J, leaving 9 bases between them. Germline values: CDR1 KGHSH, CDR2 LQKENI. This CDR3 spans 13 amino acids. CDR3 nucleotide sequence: TGTGCCAGCTCACCGATGGTCGGCACTGAAGCTTTCTTT. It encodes CASSPMVGTEAFF. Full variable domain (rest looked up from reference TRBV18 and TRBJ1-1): NAGVMQNPRHLVRRRGQEARLRCSPMKGHSHVYWYRQLPEEGLKFMVYLQKENIIDESGMPKERFSAEFPKEGPSILRIQQVVRGDSAAYFCASSPMVGTEAFFGQGTRLTVV.

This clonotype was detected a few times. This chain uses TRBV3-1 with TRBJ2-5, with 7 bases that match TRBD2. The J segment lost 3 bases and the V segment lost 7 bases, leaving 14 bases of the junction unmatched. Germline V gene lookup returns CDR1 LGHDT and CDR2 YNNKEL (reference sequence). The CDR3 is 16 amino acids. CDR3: CASNLGMQRGKETQYF. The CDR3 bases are TGTGCCAGCAACCTGGGGATGCAGCGGGGAAAAGAGACCCAGTACTTC.

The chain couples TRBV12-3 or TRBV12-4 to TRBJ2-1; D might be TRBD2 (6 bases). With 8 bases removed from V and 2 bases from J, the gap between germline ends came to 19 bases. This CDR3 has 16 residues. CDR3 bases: TGTGCCAGCCTTACGGCGTCCTGGGGGGCCTACAATGAGCAGTTCTTC. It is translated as CASLTASWGAYNEQFF.

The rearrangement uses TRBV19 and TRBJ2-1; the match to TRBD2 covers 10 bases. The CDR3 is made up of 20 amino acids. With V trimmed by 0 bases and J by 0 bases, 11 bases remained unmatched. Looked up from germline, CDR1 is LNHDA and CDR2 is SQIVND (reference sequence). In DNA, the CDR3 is TGTGCCAGTAGTATAGATGGTCTAGCGGGAGTTCATAGCTCCTACAATGAGCAGTTCTTC. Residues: CASSIDGLAGVHSSYNEQFF.

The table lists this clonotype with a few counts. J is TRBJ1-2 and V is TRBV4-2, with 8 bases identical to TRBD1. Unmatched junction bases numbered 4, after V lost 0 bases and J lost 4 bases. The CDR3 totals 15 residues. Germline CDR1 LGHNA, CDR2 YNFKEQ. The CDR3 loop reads CASSQETGVSYGYTF. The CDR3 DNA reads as TGTGCCAGCAGCCAAGAGACAGGGGTTTCCTATGGCTACACCTTC.

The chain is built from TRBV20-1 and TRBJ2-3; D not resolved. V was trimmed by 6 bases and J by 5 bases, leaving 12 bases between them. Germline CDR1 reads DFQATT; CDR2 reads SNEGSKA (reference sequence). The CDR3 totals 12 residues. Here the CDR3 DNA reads TGCAGTGCCGTCCTAGGAATAGATACGCAGTATTTT. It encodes CSAVLGIDTQYF.

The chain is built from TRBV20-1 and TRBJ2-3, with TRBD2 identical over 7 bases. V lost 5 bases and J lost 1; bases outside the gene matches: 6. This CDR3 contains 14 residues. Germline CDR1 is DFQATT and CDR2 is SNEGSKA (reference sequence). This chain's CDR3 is CSAARLAGTDTQYF. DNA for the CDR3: TGCAGTGCTGCCCGACTAGCCGGCACAGATACGCAGTATTTT.

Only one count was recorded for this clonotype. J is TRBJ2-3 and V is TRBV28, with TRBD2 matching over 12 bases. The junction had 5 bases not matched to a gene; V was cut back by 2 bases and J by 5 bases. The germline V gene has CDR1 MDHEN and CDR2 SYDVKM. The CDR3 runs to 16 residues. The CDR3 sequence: CASSLATSGSRDTQYF. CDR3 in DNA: TGTGCCAGCAGTTTAGCGACTAGCGGGAGCCGAGATACGCAGTATTTT.

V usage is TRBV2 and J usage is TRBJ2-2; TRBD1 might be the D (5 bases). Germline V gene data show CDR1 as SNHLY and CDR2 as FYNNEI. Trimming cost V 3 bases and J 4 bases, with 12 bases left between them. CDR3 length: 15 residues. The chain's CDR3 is CASSEQGTGTGELFF. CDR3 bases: TGTGCCAGCAGTGAGCAGGGTACCGGCACCGGGGAGCTGTTTTTT. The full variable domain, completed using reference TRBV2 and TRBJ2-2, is EPEVTQTPSHQVTQMGQEVILRCVPISNHLYFYWYRQILGQKVEFLVSFYNNEISEKSEIFDDQFSVERPDGSNFTLKIRSTKLEDSAMYFCASSEQGTGTGELFFGEGSRLTVL.

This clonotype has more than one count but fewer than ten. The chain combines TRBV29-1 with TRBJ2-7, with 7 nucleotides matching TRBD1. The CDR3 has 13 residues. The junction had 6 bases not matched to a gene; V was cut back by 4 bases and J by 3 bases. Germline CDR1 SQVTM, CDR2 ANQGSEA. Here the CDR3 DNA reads TGCAGCGTTGTCACCGGGACAGACTACGAGCAGTACTTC. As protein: CSVVTGTDYEQYF.

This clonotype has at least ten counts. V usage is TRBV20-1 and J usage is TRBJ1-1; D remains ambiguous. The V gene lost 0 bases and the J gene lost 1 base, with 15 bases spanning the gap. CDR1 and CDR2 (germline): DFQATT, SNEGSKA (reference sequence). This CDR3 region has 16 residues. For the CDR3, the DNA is TGCAGTGCTAGAGATCGGGCAACCCGAGGGAACACTGAAGCTTTCTTT. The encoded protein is CSARDRATRGNTEAFF.

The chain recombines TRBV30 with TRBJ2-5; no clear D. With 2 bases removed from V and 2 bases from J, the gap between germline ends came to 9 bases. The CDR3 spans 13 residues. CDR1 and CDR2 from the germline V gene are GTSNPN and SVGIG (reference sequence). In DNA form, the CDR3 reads TGTGCCTGGAGTCAACAGCCTCAAGAGACCCAGTACTTC. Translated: CAWSQQPQETQYF.

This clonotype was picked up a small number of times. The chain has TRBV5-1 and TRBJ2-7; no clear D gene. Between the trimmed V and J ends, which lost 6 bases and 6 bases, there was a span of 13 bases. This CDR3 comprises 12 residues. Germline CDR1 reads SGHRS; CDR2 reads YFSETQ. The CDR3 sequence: CASNEPRGEQYF. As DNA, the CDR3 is TGCGCCAGCAACGAGCCCCGCGGCGAGCAGTACTTC.

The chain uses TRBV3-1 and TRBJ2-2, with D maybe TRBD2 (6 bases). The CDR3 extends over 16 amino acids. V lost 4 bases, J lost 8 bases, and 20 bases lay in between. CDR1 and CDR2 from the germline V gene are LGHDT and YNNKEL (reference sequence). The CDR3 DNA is TGTGCCAGCAGCCCCCCACTAGCCTCCACGAGAGGGGAGCTGTTTTTT. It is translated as CASSPPLASTRGELFF.

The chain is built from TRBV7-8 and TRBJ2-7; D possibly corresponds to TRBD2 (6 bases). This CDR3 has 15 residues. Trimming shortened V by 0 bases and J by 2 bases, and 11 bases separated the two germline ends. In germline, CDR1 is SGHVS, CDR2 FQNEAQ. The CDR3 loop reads CASSLASGVTYEQYF. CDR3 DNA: TGTGCCAGCAGCTTAGCTTCGGGAGTAACCTACGAGCAGTACTTC.

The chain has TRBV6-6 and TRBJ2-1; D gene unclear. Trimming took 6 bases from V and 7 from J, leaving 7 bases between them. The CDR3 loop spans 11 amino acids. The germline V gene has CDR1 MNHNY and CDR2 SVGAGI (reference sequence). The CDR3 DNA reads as TGTGCCAGCAGCGATCAAAATGAGCAGTTCTTC. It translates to CASSDQNEQFF.

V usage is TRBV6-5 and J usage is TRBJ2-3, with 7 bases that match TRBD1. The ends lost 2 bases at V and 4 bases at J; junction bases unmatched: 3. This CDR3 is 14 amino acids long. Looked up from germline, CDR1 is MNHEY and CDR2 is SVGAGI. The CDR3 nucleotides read TGTGCCAGCAGTTACGGGCAGGGGGCAGATACGCAGTATTTT. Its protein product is CASSYGQGADTQYF.

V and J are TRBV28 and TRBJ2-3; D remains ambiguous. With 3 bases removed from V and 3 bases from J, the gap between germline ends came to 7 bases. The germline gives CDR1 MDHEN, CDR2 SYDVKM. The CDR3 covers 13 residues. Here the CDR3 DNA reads TGTGCCAGCAGTTTGATTGAGACAGATACGCAGTATTTT. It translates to CASSLIETDTQYF.

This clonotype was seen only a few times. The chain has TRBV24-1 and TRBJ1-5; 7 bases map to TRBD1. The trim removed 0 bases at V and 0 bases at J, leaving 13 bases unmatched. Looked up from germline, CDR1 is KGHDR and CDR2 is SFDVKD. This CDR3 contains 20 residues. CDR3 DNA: TGTGCCACCAGTGATTTGCAGGTGCAGGGGGGGAGATATAGCAATCAGCCCCAGCATTTT. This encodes CATSDLQVQGGRYSNQPQHF.

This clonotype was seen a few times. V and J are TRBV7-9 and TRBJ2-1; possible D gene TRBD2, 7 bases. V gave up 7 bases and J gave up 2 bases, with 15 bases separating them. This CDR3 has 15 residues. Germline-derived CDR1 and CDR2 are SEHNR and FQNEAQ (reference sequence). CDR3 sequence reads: CASTLGGPPYNEQFF. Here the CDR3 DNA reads TGTGCCAGCACCCTGGGGGGGCCCCCCTACAATGAGCAGTTCTTC.

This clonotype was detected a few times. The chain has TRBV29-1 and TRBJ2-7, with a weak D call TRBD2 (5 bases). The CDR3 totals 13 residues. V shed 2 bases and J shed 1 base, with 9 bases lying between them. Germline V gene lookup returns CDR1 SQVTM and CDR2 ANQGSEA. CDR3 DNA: TGCAGCGTTGAATCAGCGGCGTCCTACGAGCAGTACTTC. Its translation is CSVESAASYEQYF.

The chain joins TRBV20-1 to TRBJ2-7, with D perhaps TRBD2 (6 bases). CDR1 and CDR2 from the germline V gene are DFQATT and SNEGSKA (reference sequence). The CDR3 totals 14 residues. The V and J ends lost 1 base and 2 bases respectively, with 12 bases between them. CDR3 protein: CSARAPTGAYEQYF. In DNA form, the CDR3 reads TGCAGTGCTAGAGCTCCGACGGGAGCCTACGAGCAGTACTTC.

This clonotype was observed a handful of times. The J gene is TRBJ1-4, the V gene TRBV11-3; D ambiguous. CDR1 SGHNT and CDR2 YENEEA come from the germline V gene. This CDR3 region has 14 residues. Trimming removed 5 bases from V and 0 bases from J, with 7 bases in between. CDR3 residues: CASSEWATNEKLFF. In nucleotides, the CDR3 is TGTGCCAGCAGCGAATGGGCAACTAATGAAAAACTGTTTTTT.

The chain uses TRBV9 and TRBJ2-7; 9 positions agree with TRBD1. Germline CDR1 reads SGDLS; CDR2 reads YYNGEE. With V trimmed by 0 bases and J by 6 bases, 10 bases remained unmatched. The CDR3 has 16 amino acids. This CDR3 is CASSVVPGQGLGEQYF. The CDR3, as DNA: TGTGCCAGCAGCGTAGTCCCTGGACAGGGGTTGGGCGAGCAGTACTTC. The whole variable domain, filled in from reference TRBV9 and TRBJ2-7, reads DSGVTQTPKHLITATGQRVTLRCSPRSGDLSVYWYQQSLDQGLQFLIQYYNGEERAKGNILERFSAQQFPDLHSELNLSSLELGDSALYFCASSVVPGQGLGEQYFGPGTRLTVT.

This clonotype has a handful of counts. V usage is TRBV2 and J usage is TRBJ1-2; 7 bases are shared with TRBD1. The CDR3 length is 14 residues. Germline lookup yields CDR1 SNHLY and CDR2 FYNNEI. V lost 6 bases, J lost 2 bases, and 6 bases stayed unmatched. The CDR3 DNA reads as TGTGCCAGCAGGGGGGACAGCGCCAACTATGGCTACACCTTC. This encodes CASRGDSANYGYTF.

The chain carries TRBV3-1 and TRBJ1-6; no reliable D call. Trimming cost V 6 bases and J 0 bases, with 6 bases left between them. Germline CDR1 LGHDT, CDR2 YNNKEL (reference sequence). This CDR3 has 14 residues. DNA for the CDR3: TGTGCCAGCAGTTCGTCCTCCTATAATTCACCCCTCCACTTT. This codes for CASSSSSYNSPLHF.

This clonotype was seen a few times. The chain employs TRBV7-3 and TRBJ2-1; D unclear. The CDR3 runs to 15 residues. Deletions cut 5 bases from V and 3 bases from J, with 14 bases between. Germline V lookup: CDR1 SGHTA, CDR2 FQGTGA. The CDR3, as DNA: TGTGCCAGCAGCAGTTCCCCAGCAGTCTACAATGAGCAGTTCTTC. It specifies CASSSSPAVYNEQFF.

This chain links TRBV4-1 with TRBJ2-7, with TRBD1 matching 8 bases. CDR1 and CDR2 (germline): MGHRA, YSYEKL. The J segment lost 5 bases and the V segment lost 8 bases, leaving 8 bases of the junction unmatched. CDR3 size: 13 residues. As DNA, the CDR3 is TGCGCCAGCGCAAGAACAGGGGGACACGAGCAGTACTTC. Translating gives CASARTGGHEQYF.

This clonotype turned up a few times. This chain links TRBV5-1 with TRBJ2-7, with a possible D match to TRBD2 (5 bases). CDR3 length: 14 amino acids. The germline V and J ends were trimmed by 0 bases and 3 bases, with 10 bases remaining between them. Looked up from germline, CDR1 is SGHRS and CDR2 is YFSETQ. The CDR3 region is CASSLAGRGYEQYF. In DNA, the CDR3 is TGCGCCAGCAGCTTGGCCGGTCGGGGCTACGAGCAGTACTTC.

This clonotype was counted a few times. CDR3: CASMDRSGTGSYEQYF. CDR3 DNA: TGTGCCAGTATGGATCGTTCCGGGACAGGCTCCTACGAGCAGTACTTC. This rearrangement joins TRBV19 to TRBJ2-7, with 8 bases lining up with TRBD1. With 7 bases clipped from V and 0 bases from J, the junction kept 11 bases outside the gene matches. Germline-derived CDR1 and CDR2 are LNHDA and SQIVND (reference sequence). The CDR3 length is 16 residues.